A single sample gave rise to the 20 T cell receptor beta chains below, sequenced in a study of somatic mutations in cytotoxic T cells in rheumatoid arthritis (dated 2017 in TCRdb). Library method: the immunoSEQ multiplex PCR assay. TCRdb provides this immuneACCESS table in a form limited to in-frame rearrangements. Some clones are lacking; in checked studies, under half of them reflect an unresolved V gene, and why the rest are absent is not known. This sample lists fewer than 14,000 clones; approximately 71% were detected once. The ten largest clonotypes hold around two fifths of the sample. The source material was CD8+ T cells sorted from blood. Every receptor here comes from an adult with rheumatoid arthritis.

J is TRBJ1-1 and V is TRBV27, with D tentatively TRBD1 (5 bases). Germline lookup yields CDR1 MNHEY and CDR2 SMNVEV (reference sequence). Trimming shortened V by 2 bases and J by 0 bases, and 16 bases separated the two germline ends. This CDR3 is 17 amino acids long. For the CDR3, the DNA is TGTGCCAGCAGTTTAAGGGCAGGGTGGGGGTTGAACACTGAAGCTTTCTTT. This codes for CASSLRAGWGLNTEAFF.

This chain joins TRBV28 and TRBJ1-2, with D possibly matching TRBD1 (5 bases). Germline lookup yields CDR1 MDHEN and CDR2 SYDVKM. The CDR3 is made up of 14 amino acids. V lost 7 bases, J lost 10 bases, and 22 bases lay in between. CDR3 nucleotide sequence: TGTGCCAGCACCATTACTCACGTTGGGGGAGTCTACACCTTC. Translating it yields CASTITHVGGVYTF.

In this sample, this clone turned up a few times. The genes are TRBV30 and TRBJ2-7; D could derive from TRBD1 or TRBD2 (5 bases each). Trimming shortened V by 2 bases and J by 0 bases, and 14 bases separated the two germline ends. Germline CDR1 and CDR2: GTSNPN and SVGIG (reference sequence). CDR3 length: 15 amino acids. The CDR3 is CAWSSGPIGSYEQYF. CDR3 DNA sequence: TGTGCCTGGAGTTCGGGGCCCATTGGCTCCTACGAGCAGTACTTC. Using reference TRBV30 and TRBJ2-7 for the parts outside the CDR3, the full variable domain is SQTIHQWPATLVQPVGSPLSLECTVEGTSNPNLYWYRQAAGRGLQLLFYSVGIGQISSEVPQNLSASRPQDRQFILSSKKLLLSDSGFYLCAWSSGPIGSYEQYFGPGTRLTVT.

The J gene is TRBJ2-1, the V gene TRBV6-1; TRBD1 aligns across 9 bases. CDR1 and CDR2 (germline): MNHNS, SASEGT. The CDR3 consists of 15 residues. V was clipped by 3 bases and J by 5 bases; unmatched bases: 5. The CDR3 nucleotides are TGTGCCAGCAGTGACTCCGGGACAGGGAACAATGAGCAGTTCTTC. Translating it yields CASSDSGTGNNEQFF.

The CDR3 DNA reads as TGTGCCAGCAGCTTAGGCCCCGCGGGCGAAGCTTTCTTT. It specifies CASSLGPAGEAFF. The J gene is TRBJ1-1, the V gene TRBV7-9, with D unresolved. V was shortened by 1 base and J by 8 bases, with 11 bases between the two germline ends. Germline lookup yields CDR1 SEHNR and CDR2 FQNEAQ (reference sequence). The CDR3 has 13 residues.

This clone was observed a handful of times. One junction end does not reproduce the germline sequence, and a read error may be involved. This sequence joins TRBV6-5 and TRBJ1-1, with a possible D match to TRBD1 (5 bases). The CDR3 is made up of 15 amino acids. Per the germline V gene, CDR1 is MNHEY and CDR2 is SVGAGI. CDR3 in amino acids: CASSPHRSYIAGLSF. CDR3 coding DNA: TGTGCCAGCAGTCCGCATCGATCCTACATCGCGGGGCTTTCTTTT.

The chain employs TRBV19 and TRBJ1-5; D gene ambiguous. This CDR3 contains 15 residues. Looked up from germline, CDR1 is LNHDA and CDR2 is SQIVND (reference sequence). The V gene lost 7 bases and the J gene lost 0 bases, with 13 bases spanning the gap. CDR3: CASTKRAYSNQPQHF. The CDR3 DNA reads TGTGCCAGTACCAAAAGAGCTTATAGCAATCAGCCCCAGCATTTT. Full variable domain (missing parts from reference TRBV19 and TRBJ1-5): DGGITQSPKYLFRKEGQNVTLSCEQNLNHDAMYWYRQDPGQGLRLIYYSQIVNDFQKGDIAEGYSVSREKKESFPLTVTSAQKNPTAFYLCASTKRAYSNQPQHFGDGTRLSIL.

V is TRBV15 and J is TRBJ2-5, with D possibly being TRBD2 (5 bases). Germline CDR1 LNHNV, CDR2 YYDKDF (reference sequence). The germline V and J ends were trimmed by 2 bases and 8 bases, with 15 bases remaining between them. There are 14 residues in the CDR3. Here the CDR3 reads CATSRPQGGGTQYF. In nucleotides, the CDR3 is TGTGCCACCAGCAGACCCCAAGGTGGAGGAACCCAGTACTTC.

V and J are TRBV7-2 and TRBJ2-5; 11 bases match TRBD2. After removal of 5 bases from V and 5 bases from J, the junction contained 10 bases not matched to a gene. The CDR3 totals 16 residues. CDR1 is SGHTA, CDR2 FQGNSA, per germline. CDR3 sequence reads: CASSPLSGGAGETQYF. CDR3 nucleotide sequence: TGTGCCAGCAGCCCACTTAGCGGGGGGGCCGGGGAGACCCAGTACTTC.

In its sample, this clone was seen once. The genes are TRBV7-9 and TRBJ2-5; 11 positions agree with TRBD2. CDR1 SEHNR and CDR2 FQNEAQ come from the germline V gene (reference sequence). V shed 1 base, J shed 5 bases, and the junction held 9 bases outside the gene matches. This CDR3 has 17 residues. In nucleotides, the CDR3 is TGTGCCAGCAGCTTAGGGCTGACTAGCGGGGCAGGGGAGACCCAGTACTTC. Its protein is CASSLGLTSGAGETQYF.

The chain uses TRBV9 and TRBJ2-5, with D hard to call. Germline V CDR1 and CDR2: SGDLS, YYNGEE. V dropped 1 base and J dropped 1 base, with 5 bases sitting between them. This CDR3 spans 13 amino acids. CDR3 residues: CASSVFSQETQYF. CDR3 DNA sequence: TGTGCCAGCAGCGTATTCAGCCAAGAGACCCAGTACTTC. Filled out from reference TRBV9 and TRBJ2-5, the complete variable domain reads DSGVTQTPKHLITATGQRVTLRCSPRSGDLSVYWYQQSLDQGLQFLIQYYNGEERAKGNILERFSAQQFPDLHSELNLSSLELGDSALYFCASSVFSQETQYFGPGTRLLVL.

This clone has just a few counts. The chain joins TRBV4-3 to TRBJ1-1, with a possible D match to TRBD1 (5 bases). This CDR3 is built from 15 residues. Trimming left V 5 bases short and J 4 bases short, with 17 bases between. Per the germline V gene, CDR1 is LGHNA and CDR2 is YSLEER. CDR3 in DNA: TGCGCCAGCAGCGGGGAGGGGTCCCTGGGCACTGAAGCTTTCTTT. It yields the protein CASSGEGSLGTEAFF.

The V and J genes are TRBV4-1 and TRBJ1-5, with a possible D match to TRBD1 (5 bases). Germline V gene data show CDR1 as MGHRA and CDR2 as YSYEKL. The V end was cut by 1 base, the J end by 3 bases, with 10 bases between. The CDR3 length is 15 residues. This chain's CDR3 is CASSQVGRDNQPQHF. The CDR3 DNA follows: TGCGCCAGCAGCCAAGTGGGCAGGGACAATCAGCCCCAGCATTTT.

The chain is built from TRBV29-1 and TRBJ1-1, with a tentative D call TRBD1 (5 bases). The germline V gene encodes CDR1 SQVTM and CDR2 ANQGSEA. This CDR3 contains 12 residues. V dropped 5 bases and J dropped 4 bases, with 11 bases sitting between them. The CDR3 sequence is CSVSGAFTEAFF. The CDR3 DNA follows: TGCAGCGTTTCCGGGGCTTTCACTGAAGCTTTCTTT.

The table lists this clone with a few counts. The J gene is TRBJ1-1, the V gene TRBV7-9, with a tentative D call TRBD1 (6 bases). CDR3 size: 13 residues. Germline CDR1 is SEHNR and CDR2 is FQNEAQ (reference sequence). V gave up 5 bases and J gave up 4 bases, with 11 bases separating them. The CDR3 here is CASSTDSFTEAFF. The CDR3 nucleotides read TGTGCCAGCAGCACGGACAGTTTCACTGAAGCTTTCTTT. Drawing the rest from reference TRBV7-9 and TRBJ1-1, the complete variable domain is DTGVSQNPRHKITKRGQNVTFRCDPISEHNRLYWYRQTLGQGPEFLTYFQNEAQLEKSRLLSDRFSAERPKGSFSTLEIQRTEQGDSAMYLCASSTDSFTEAFFGQGTRLTVV.

The chain carries TRBV5-6 and TRBJ2-7; perhaps TRBD1 as D (5 bases). In germline, CDR1 is SGHDT, CDR2 YYEEEE. Trimming took off 0 bases at V and 4 bases at J, with 5 bases between the two ends. The CDR3 totals 12 residues. The CDR3, as DNA: TGTGCCAGCAGCTTGGACAGGTACGAGCAGTACTTC. Translation: CASSLDRYEQYF.

The J gene is TRBJ2-1, the V gene TRBV5-1; 11 bases agree with TRBD2. This CDR3 has 19 residues. V lost 0 bases to trimming and J lost 0 bases; unmatched junction nucleotides: 8. Germline CDR1 and CDR2: SGHRS and YFSETQ. CDR3 residues: CASSLVPLAGGTSYNEQFF. CDR3 nucleotide sequence: TGCGCCAGCAGCTTGGTTCCATTAGCGGGGGGGACCTCCTACAATGAGCAGTTCTTC. The entire variable domain, with the rest obtained from reference TRBV5-1 and TRBJ2-1, is as follows: KAGVTQTPRYLIKTRGQQVTLSCSPISGHRSVSWYQQTPGQGLQFLFEYFSETQRNKGNFPGRFSGRQFSNSRSEMNVSTLELGDSALYLCASSLVPLAGGTSYNEQFFGPGTRLTVL.

The rearrangement links TRBV28 to TRBJ1-5; a weak D match, TRBD1 (5 bases). With 3 bases removed from V and 6 bases from J, the gap between germline ends came to 12 bases. This CDR3 contains 14 residues. Germline V gene data show CDR1 as MDHEN and CDR2 as SYDVKM. CDR3 nucleotide sequence: TGTGCCAGCAGTTTTAGAGGGGACGCTCAGCCCCAGCATTTT. This codes for CASSFRGDAQPQHF. Based on the CDR3 plus reference TRBV28 and TRBJ1-5, the full variable domain is DVKVTQSSRYLVKRTGEKVFLECVQDMDHENMFWYRQDPGLGLRLIYFSYDVKMKEKGDIPEGYSVSREKKERFSLILESASTNQTSMYLCASSFRGDAQPQHFGDGTRLSIL.

This chain uses TRBV9 with TRBJ2-2; D is undetermined. V lost 3 bases, J lost 7 bases, and 7 bases lay in between. CDR3 length: 12 residues. Germline values: CDR1 SGDLS, CDR2 YYNGEE. DNA of the CDR3: TGTGCCAGCAGCGAGCATGGCGGGGAGCTGTTTTTT. Translation: CASSEHGGELFF.

The rearrangement uses TRBV11-2 and TRBJ2-7; D unclear. V dropped 6 bases and J dropped 1 base, with 10 bases sitting between them. From germline, CDR1 is SGHAT and CDR2 FQNNGV. This CDR3 is built from 13 residues. The CDR3 DNA is TGTGCCAGCAGTTTCGGTTTGTCCTACGAGCAGTACTTC. Its protein is CASSFGLSYEQYF. Filled out from reference TRBV11-2 and TRBJ2-7, the complete variable domain reads EAGVAQSPRYKIIEKRQSVAFWCNPISGHATLYWYQQILGQGPKLLIQFQNNGVVDDSQLPKDRFSAERLKGVDSTLKIQPAKLEDSAVYLCASSFGLSYEQYFGPGTRLTVT.